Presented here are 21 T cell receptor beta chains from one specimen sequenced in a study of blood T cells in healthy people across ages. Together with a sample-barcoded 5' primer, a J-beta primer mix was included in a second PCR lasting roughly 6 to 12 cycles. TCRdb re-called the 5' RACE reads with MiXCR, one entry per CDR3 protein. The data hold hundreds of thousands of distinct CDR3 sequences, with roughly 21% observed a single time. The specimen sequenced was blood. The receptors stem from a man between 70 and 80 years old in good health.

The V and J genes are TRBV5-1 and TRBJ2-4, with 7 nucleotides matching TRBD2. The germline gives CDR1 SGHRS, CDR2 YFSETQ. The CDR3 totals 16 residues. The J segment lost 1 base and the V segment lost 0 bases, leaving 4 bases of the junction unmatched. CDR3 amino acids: CASSLEGGVAKNIQYF. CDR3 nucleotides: TGCGCCAGCAGCTTGGAGGGAGGGGTGGCCAAAAACATTCAGTACTTC.

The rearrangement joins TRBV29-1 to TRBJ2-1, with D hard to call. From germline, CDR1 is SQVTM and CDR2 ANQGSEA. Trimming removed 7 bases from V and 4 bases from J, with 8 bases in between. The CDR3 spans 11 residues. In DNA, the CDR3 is TGCAGCGACTGGCATTACAATGAGCAGTTCTTC. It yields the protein CSDWHYNEQFF.

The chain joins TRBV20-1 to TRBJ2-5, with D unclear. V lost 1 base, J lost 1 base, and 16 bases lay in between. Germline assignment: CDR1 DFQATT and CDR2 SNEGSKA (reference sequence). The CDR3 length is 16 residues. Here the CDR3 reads CSARVVDALLQETQYF. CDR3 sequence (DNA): TGCAGTGCTAGAGTAGTCGACGCTTTACTCCAAGAGACCCAGTACTTC.

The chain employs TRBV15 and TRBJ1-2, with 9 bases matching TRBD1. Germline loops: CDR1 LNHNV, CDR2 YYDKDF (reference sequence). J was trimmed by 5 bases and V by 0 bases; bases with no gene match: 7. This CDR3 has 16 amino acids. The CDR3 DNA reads TGTGCCACCAGCAGAGACCGGGACAGGGCCTCTTATGGCTACACCTTC. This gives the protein CATSRDRDRASYGYTF.

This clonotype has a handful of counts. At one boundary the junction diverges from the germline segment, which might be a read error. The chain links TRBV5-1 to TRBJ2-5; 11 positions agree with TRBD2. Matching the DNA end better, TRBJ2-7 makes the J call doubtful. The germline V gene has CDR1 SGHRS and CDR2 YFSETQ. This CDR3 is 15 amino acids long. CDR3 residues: CASSLVAGGPYEQYF. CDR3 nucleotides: TGTGCCAGCAGTCTTGTAGCGGGAGGGCCCTACGAGCAGTACTTC.

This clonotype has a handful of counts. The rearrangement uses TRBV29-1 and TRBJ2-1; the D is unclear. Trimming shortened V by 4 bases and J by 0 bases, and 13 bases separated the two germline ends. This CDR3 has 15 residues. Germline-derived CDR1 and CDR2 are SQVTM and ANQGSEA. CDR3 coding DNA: TGCAGCGTTGCTTTGGGCGCGAGCTCCTACAATGAGCAGTTCTTC. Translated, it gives CSVALGASSYNEQFF.

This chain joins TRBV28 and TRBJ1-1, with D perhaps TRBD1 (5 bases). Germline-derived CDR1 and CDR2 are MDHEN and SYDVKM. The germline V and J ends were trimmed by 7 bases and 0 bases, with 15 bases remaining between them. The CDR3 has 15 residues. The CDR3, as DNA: TGTGCCAGCAAGGGGAGCGGACTAATGAACACTGAAGCTTTCTTT. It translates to CASKGSGLMNTEAFF.

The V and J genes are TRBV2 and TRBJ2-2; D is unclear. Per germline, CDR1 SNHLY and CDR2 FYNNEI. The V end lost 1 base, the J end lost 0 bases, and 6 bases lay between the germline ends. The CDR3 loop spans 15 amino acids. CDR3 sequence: CASSEETANTGELFF. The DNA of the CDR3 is TGTGCCAGCAGTGAAGAGACGGCGAACACCGGGGAGCTGTTTTTT.

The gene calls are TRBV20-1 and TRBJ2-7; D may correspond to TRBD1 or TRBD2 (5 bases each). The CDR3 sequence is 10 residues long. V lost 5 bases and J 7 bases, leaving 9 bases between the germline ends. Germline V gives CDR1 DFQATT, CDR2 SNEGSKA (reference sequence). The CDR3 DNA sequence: TGCAGTGCTCAGAGGGGAGAGCAGTACTTC. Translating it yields CSAQRGEQYF.

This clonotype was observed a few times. The CDR3 sequence is CASSYSNQGSYEQYF. CDR3 coding DNA: TGTGCCAGCAGTTACTCGAATCAGGGAAGCTACGAGCAGTACTTC. This chain links TRBV6-5 with TRBJ2-5; possibly TRBD1 for D (5 bases). The tail of the sequence fits TRBJ2-7 better, so the J call may be wrong. Germline V CDR1 and CDR2: MNHEY, SVGAGI. This CDR3 region has 15 residues.

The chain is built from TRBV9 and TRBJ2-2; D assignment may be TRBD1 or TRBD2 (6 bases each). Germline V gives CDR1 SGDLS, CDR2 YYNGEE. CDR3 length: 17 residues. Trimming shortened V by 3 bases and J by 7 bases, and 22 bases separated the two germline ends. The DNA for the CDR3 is TGTGCCAGCAGCGGAAGCGGAGGGGGATTTTATATCGGGGAGCTGTTTTTT. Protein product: CASSGSGGGFYIGELFF.

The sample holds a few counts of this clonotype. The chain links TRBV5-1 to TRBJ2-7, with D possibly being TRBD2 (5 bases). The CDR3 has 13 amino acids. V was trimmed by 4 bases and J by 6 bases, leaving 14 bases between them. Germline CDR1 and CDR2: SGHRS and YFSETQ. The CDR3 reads CASSPGLFLEQYF. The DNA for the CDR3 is TGCGCCAGCAGCCCCGGACTCTTTCTCGAGCAGTACTTC.

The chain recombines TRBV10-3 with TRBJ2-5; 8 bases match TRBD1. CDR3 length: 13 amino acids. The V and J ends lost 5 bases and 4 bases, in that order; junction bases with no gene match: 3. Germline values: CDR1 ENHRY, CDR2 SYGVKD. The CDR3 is CAISSTGGETQYF. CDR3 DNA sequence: TGTGCCATCAGTTCCACAGGGGGAGAGACCCAGTACTTC.

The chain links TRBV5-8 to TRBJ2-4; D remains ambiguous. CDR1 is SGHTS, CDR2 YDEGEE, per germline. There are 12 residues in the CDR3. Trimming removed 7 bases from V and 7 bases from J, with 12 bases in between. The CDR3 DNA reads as TGTGCCAGCTCACCCGGAGACAACATTCAGTACTTC. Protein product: CASSPGDNIQYF.

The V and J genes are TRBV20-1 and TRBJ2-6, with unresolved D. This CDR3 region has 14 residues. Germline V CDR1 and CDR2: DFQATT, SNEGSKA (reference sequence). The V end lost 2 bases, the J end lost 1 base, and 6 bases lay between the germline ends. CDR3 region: CSARSTSGANVLTF. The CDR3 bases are TGCAGTGCTAGATCGACTTCTGGGGCCAACGTCCTGACTTTC.

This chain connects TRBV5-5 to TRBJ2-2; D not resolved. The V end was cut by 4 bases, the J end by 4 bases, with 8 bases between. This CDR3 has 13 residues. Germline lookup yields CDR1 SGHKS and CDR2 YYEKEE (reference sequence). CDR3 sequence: CASSDKSTGELFF. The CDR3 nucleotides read TGTGCCAGCAGCGACAAGAGCACCGGGGAGCTGTTTTTT. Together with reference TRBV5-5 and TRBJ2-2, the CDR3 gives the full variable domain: DAGVTQSPTHLIKTRGQQVTLRCSPISGHKSVSWYQQVLGQGPQFIFQYYEKEERGRGNFPDRFSARQFPNYSSELNVNALLLGDSALYLCASSDKSTGELFFGEGSRLTVL.

CDR3 nucleotides: TGCAGTGCTAGGCCAGACTACGAGCAGTACTTC. This codes for CSARPDYEQYF. The chain carries TRBV20-1 and TRBJ2-7, with D unclear. V lost 3 bases and J lost 3, with 6 bases in between. The CDR3 is 11 residues long. Germline V gene lookup returns CDR1 DFQATT and CDR2 SNEGSKA (reference sequence).

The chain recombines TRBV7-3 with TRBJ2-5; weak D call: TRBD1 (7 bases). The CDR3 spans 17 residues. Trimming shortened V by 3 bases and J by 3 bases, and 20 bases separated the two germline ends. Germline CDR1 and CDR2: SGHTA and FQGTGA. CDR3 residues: CASSFGQASGEEETQYF. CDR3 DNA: TGTGCCAGCAGCTTTGGACAGGCGTCGGGAGAGGAAGAGACCCAGTACTTC.

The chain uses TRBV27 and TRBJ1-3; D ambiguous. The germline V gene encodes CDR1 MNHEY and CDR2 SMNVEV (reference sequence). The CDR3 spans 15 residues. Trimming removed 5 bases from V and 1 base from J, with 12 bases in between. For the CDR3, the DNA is TGTGCCAGCAGTCCAAACCCACGGTCTGGAAACACCATATATTTT. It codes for CASSPNPRSGNTIYF.

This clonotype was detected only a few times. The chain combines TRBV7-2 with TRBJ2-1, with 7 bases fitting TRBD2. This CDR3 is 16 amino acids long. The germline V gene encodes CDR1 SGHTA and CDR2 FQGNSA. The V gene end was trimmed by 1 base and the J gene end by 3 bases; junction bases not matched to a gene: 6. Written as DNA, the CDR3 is TGTGCCAGCAGCTTAGTTTCGGGCGGGGGCTACAATGAGCAGTTCTTC. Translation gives CASSLVSGGGYNEQFF.

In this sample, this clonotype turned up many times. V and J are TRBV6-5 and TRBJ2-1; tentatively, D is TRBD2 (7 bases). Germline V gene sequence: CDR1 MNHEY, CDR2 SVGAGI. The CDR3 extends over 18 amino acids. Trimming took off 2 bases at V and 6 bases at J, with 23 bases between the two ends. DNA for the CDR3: TGTGCCAGCAGTTACCTTCCCCTTGGGGAGGGGGTGCTCAATGAGCAGTTCTTC. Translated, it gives CASSYLPLGEGVLNEQFF.